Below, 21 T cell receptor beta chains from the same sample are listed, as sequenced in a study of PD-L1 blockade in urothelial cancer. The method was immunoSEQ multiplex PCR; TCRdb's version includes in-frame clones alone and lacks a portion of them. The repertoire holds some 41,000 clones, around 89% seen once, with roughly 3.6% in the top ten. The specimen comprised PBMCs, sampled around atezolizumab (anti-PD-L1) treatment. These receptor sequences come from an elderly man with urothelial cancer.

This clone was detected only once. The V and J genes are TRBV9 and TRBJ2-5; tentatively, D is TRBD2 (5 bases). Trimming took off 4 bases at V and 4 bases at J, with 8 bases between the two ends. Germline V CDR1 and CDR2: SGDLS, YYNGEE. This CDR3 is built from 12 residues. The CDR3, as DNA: TGTGCCAGCAGCCCCGCGGGAGAGACCCAGTACTTC. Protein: CASSPAGETQYF.

CDR3 sequence (DNA): TGTGCCAGCTCACCTCGGCGGGAAGATGAGCAGTTCTTC. Its translation is CASSPRREDEQFF. The chain is built from TRBV18 and TRBJ2-1; tentatively, D is TRBD2 (6 bases). V dropped 3 bases and J dropped 8 bases, with 11 bases sitting between them. CDR1 and CDR2 from the germline V gene are KGHSH and LQKENI. This CDR3 spans 13 amino acids.

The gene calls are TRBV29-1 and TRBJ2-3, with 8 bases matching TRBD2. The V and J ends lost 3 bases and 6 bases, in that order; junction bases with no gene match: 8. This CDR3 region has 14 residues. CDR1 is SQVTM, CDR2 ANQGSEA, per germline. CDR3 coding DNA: TGCAGCGTTGATAGAAGCGGGAGCCCCGATACGCAGTATTTT. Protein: CSVDRSGSPDTQYF.

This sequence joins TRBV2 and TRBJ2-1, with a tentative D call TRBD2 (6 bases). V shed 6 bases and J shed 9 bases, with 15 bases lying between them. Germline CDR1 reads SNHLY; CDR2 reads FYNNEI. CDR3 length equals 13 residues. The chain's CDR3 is CASRWRAEAEQFF. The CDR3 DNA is TGTGCCAGCAGATGGAGGGCCGAGGCTGAGCAGTTCTTC.

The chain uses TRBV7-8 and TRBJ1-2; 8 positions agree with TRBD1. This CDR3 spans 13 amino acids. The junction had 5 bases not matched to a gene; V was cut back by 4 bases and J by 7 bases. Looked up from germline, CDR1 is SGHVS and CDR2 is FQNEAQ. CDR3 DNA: TGTGCCAGCAGCTGGCAGGGGGCAGGTGGCTACACCTTC. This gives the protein CASSWQGAGGYTF.

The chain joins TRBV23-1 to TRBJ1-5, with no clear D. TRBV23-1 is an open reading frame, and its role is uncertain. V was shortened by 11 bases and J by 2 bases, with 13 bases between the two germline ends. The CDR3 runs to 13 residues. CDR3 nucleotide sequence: TGCGCCTCCTCCCCCCCCTGCAATCAGCCCCAGCATTTT. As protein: CASSPPCNQPQHF.

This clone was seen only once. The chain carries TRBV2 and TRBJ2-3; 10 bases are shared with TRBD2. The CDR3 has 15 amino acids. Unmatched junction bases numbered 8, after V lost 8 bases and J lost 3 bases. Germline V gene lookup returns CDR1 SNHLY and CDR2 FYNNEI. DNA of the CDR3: TGTGCCAGCCTAACTAGCGGGGTCAATACAGATACGCAGTATTTT. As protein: CASLTSGVNTDTQYF. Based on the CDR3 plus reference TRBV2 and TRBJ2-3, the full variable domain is EPEVTQTPSHQVTQMGQEVILRCVPISNHLYFYWYRQILGQKVEFLVSFYNNEISEKSEIFDDQFSVERPDGSNFTLKIRSTKLEDSAMYFCASLTSGVNTDTQYFGPGTRLTVL.

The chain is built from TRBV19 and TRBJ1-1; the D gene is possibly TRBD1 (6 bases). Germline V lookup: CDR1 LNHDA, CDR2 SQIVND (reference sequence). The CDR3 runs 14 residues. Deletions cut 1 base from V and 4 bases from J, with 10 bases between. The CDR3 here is CASSIGPGATEAFF. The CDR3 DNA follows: TGTGCCAGTAGTATAGGCCCAGGGGCCACTGAAGCTTTCTTT.

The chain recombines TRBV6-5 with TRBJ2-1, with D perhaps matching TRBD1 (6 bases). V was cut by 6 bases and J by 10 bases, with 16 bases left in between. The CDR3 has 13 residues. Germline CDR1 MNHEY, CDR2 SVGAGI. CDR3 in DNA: TGTGCCAGCAGGATGGACAGATTATCGGAGCAGTTCTTC. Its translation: CASRMDRLSEQFF.

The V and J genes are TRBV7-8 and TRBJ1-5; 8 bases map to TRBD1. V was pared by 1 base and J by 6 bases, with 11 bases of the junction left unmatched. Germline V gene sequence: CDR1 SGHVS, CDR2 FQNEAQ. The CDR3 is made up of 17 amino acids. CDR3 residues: CASSLEGDRTFSQPQHF. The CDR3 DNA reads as TGTGCCAGCAGCTTAGAGGGGGACAGGACCTTTTCTCAGCCCCAGCATTTT.

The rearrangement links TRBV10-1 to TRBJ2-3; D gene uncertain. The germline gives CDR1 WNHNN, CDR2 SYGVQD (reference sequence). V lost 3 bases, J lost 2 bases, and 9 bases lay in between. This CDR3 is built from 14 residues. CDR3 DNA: TGCGCCAGCAGTGACTTGCTACTCACAGATACGCAGTATTTT. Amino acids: CASSDLLLTDTQYF.

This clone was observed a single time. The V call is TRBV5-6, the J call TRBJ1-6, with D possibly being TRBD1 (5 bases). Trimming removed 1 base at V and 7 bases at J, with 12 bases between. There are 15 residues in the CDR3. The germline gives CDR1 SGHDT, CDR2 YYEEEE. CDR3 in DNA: TGTGCCAGCAGCTTGTTGGGGCTGGGGAATTCACCCCTCCACTTT. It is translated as CASSLLGLGNSPLHF.

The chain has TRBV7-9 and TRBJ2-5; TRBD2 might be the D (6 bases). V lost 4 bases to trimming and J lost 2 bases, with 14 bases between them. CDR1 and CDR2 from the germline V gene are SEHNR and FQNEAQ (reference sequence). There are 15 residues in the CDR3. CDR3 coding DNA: TGTGCCAGCAGCTCCCCTGATCGGGAGCAAGAGACCCAGTACTTC. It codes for CASSSPDREQETQYF.

The CDR3 region is CASSYGDRGFYGYTF. DNA of the CDR3: TGTGCCAGCAGTTACGGTGACAGGGGATTCTATGGCTACACCTTC. V gene TRBV6-5 combines with J gene TRBJ1-2; 8 bases are a match to TRBD1. CDR1 is MNHEY, CDR2 SVGAGI, per germline. The CDR3 is 15 amino acids. Trimming cost V 2 bases and J 4 bases; bases outside gene matches: 6.

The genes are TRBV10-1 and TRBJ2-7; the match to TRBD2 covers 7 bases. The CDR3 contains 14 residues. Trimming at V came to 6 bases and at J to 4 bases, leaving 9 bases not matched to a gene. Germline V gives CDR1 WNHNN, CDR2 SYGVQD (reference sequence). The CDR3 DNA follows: TGCGCCAGCAGGCCAGGACGGGAGGCTTACGAGCAGTACTTC. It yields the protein CASRPGREAYEQYF.

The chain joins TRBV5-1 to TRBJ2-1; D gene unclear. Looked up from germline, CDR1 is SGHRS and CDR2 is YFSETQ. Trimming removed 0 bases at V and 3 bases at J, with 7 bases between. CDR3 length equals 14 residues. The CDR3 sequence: CASSLATDYNEQFF. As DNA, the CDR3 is TGCGCCAGCAGCTTGGCTACTGACTACAATGAGCAGTTCTTC. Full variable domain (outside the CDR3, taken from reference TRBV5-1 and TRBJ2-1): KAGVTQTPRYLIKTRGQQVTLSCSPISGHRSVSWYQQTPGQGLQFLFEYFSETQRNKGNFPGRFSGRQFSNSRSEMNVSTLELGDSALYLCASSLATDYNEQFFGPGTRLTVL.

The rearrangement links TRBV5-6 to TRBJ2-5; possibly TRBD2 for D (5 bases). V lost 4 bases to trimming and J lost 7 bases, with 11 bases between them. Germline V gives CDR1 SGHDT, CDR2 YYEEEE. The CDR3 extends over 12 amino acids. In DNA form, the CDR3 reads TGTGCCAGCAGCCCCACCCGGGGGACCCAGTACTTC. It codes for CASSPTRGTQYF.

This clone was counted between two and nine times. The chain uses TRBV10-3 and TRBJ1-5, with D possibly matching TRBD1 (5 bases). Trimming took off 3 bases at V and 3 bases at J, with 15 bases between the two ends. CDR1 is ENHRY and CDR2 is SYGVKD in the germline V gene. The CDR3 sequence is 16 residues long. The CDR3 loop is CAISDPSGPNNQPQHF. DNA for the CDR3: TGTGCCATCAGTGATCCCTCAGGGCCGAACAATCAGCCCCAGCATTTT.

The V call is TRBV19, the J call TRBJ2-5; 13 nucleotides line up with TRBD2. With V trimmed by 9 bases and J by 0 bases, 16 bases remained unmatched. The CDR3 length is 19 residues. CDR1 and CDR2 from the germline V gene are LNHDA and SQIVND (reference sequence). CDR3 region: CASKPRGRGTSGNQETQYF. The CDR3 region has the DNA TGTGCCAGCAAACCACGGGGGCGCGGGACTAGCGGGAACCAAGAGACCCAGTACTTC.

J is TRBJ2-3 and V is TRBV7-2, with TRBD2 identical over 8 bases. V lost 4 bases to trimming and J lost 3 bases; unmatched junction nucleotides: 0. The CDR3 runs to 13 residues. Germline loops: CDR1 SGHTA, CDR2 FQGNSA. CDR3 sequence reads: CASSSSGTDTQYF. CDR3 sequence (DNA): TGTGCCAGCAGCTCTAGCGGGACAGATACGCAGTATTTT. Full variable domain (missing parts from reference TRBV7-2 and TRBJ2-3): GAGVSQSPSNKVTEKGKDVELRCDPISGHTALYWYRQSLGQGLEFLIYFQGNSAPDKSGLPSDRFSAERTGGSVSTLTIQRTQQEDSAVYLCASSSSGTDTQYFGPGTRLTVL.

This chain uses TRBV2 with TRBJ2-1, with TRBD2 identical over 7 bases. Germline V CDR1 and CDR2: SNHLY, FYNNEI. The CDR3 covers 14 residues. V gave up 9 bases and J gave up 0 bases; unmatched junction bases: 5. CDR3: CASKRDRSYNEQFF. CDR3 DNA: TGTGCCAGTAAGCGGGACCGCTCCTACAATGAGCAGTTCTTC.